Given below is one T cell receptor (beta chain) in context. The antigen remains unidentified. CDR1 is MNHEY and CDR2 is SVGAGI in the germline V gene. The CDR3 contains 14 residues. Germline trimming cut 7 bases from V and 0 bases from J; bases unmatched to any gene: 6. Treatment specified: 15 to 20 received Ad26.COV2.S at low or high dose, single or two shots; 5 received placebo; per-sample allocation not given. Samples came from day 63 after the first vaccine or placebo injection. This sample is drawn from a study of Ad26.COV2.S vaccination and SARS-CoV-2 variants. Sequencing was performed with immunoSEQ multiplex PCR; in TCRdb, only in-frame clones are kept and a portion is missing. The sample lists roughly 450,000 clones, 80% to 95% occurring once. Broader study findings: Analyses of TCR breadth and depth may have underestimated total T cell responses. Spike-specific TCR breadth ran higher among vaccine recipients than placebo recipients.

The chain has TRBV6-5 and TRBJ2-7; TRBD2 agrees at 7 bases. This clonotype was obtained from a person between 18 and 59 years old who received the Ad26.COV2.S COVID-19 vaccine or a placebo. The sample was peripheral blood, taken in a trial of Ad26.COV2.S vaccine versus placebo. The CDR3 protein is CASKASGTSYEQYF. The CDR3 DNA sequence: TGTGCCAGCAAGGCCAGCGGGACCTCCTACGAGCAGTACTTC.